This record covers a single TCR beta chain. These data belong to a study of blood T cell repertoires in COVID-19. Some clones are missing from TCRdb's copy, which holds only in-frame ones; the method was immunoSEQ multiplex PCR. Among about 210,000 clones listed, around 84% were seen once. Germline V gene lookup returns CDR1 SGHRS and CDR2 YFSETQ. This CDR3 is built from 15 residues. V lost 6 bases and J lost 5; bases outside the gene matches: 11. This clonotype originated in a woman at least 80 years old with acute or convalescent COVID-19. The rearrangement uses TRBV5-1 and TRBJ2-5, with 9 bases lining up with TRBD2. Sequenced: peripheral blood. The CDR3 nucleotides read TGCGCCAGCACCAAAGGGTGGACTAGCGAGGAGACCCAGTACTTC. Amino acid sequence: CASTKGWTSEETQYF.